A single sample gave rise to the 21 T cell receptor beta chains below, sequenced in a study of early T cells in non-severe SARS-CoV-2 infection. From the 5' RACE reads, TCRdb called clonotypes with MiXCR, one entry per CDR3 protein. Of tens of thousands of distinct CDR3 sequences listed, roughly 15% are singletons. What was sequenced was whole blood. These receptors were collected from an adult who was a healthcare worker with PCR-confirmed SARS-CoV-2 infection or an uninfected control (not recorded which).

V gene TRBV12-3 or TRBV12-4 combines with J gene TRBJ2-5; TRBD2 aligns across 11 bases. V shed 8 bases and J 5 bases; nucleotides not matched to a gene: 4. The CDR3 is made up of 13 amino acids. The CDR3, as DNA: TGTGCCAGCGCACTAGCGGGGGATGAGACCCAGTACTTC. Amino acids: CASALAGDETQYF.

J is TRBJ1-2 and V is TRBV9, with a possible D match to TRBD1 (6 bases). The CDR3 loop spans 16 amino acids. V lost 0 bases, J lost 4 bases, and 16 bases lay in between. Germline V CDR1 and CDR2: SGDLS, YYNGEE. This CDR3 is CASSVGDTSPLYGYTF. CDR3 nucleotides: TGTGCCAGCAGCGTAGGGGACACCTCCCCCCTCTATGGCTACACCTTC.

The V and J genes are TRBV5-6 and TRBJ2-7; D uncertain. The germline V and J ends were trimmed by 1 base and 5 bases, with 7 bases remaining between them. The CDR3 is 12 residues long. Germline assignment: CDR1 SGHDT and CDR2 YYEEEE. DNA of the CDR3: TGTGCCAGCAGCTTGAGAGTGGACGAGCAGTACTTC. It codes for CASSLRVDEQYF.

This clonotype was found a few times. This sequence joins TRBV20-1 and TRBJ1-1; D is possibly TRBD1 (6 bases). The germline V and J ends were trimmed by 6 bases and 0 bases, with 11 bases remaining between them. The germline CDR1 and CDR2 sequences are DFQATT and SNEGSKA (reference sequence). The CDR3 spans 13 residues. Here the CDR3 reads CSAKTGMNTEAFF. CDR3 DNA: TGCAGTGCCAAGACAGGCATGAACACTGAAGCTTTCTTT.

This sequence joins TRBV7-2 and TRBJ2-5; D is perhaps TRBD1 or TRBD2 (6 bases each). This CDR3 spans 16 amino acids. CDR1 and CDR2 from the germline V gene are SGHTA and FQGNSA. V gave up 6 bases and J gave up 3 bases, with 20 bases separating them. CDR3 in DNA: TGTGCCAGCAGACCTACCAGGGGCGGGGTGGAAGAGACCCAGTACTTC. Amino acids: CASRPTRGGVEETQYF.

This clonotype was counted a few times. The V and J genes are TRBV27 and TRBJ1-2; weak D call: TRBD1 (6 bases). Per the germline V gene, CDR1 is MNHEY and CDR2 is SMNVEV (reference sequence). The CDR3 runs to 13 residues. V lost 4 bases, J lost 2 bases, and 8 bases lay in between. CDR3: CASSWTANYGYTF. The DNA of the CDR3 is TGTGCCAGCAGTTGGACAGCCAACTATGGCTACACCTTC.

In its sample, this clonotype was seen many times. The chain couples TRBV12-3 or TRBV12-4 to TRBJ1-2, with TRBD1 as a possible D gene (6 bases). Trimming took off 5 bases at V and 3 bases at J, with 16 bases between the two ends. The CDR3 contains 15 residues. CDR3 in amino acids: CASSLTGISHYGYTF. CDR3 nucleotide sequence: TGTGCCAGCAGTCTCACAGGGATTTCGCACTATGGCTACACCTTC.

The J gene is TRBJ2-1, the V gene TRBV2, with 11 bases that match TRBD2. The CDR3 length is 17 residues. The germline CDR1 and CDR2 sequences are SNHLY and FYNNEI. J was trimmed by 3 bases and V by 6 bases; bases with no gene match: 10. CDR3 DNA: TGTGCCAGCAGACGGGCTAGCGGGGGGAGTTACTACAATGAGCAGTTCTTC. Translation: CASRRASGGSYYNEQFF. Complete variable domain (other parts from reference TRBV2 and TRBJ2-1): EPEVTQTPSHQVTQMGQEVILRCVPISNHLYFYWYRQILGQKVEFLVSFYNNEISEKSEIFDDQFSVERPDGSNFTLKIRSTKLEDSAMYFCASRRASGGSYYNEQFFGPGTRLTVL.

The chain is built from TRBV5-1 and TRBJ1-1; D remains unclear. The CDR3 length is 14 residues. The ends were cut back, 0 bases at V and 1 base at J, with 7 bases in the middle. Germline CDR1 and CDR2: SGHRS and YFSETQ. The CDR3, as DNA: TGCGCCAGCAGCTTGGCCCCCGGGAACACTGAAGCTTTCTTT. Its translation is CASSLAPGNTEAFF.

The V call is TRBV11-2, the J call TRBJ2-1; D remains ambiguous. The germline V and J ends were trimmed by 4 bases and 6 bases, with 16 bases remaining between them. The CDR3 has 15 amino acids. Germline CDR1 and CDR2: SGHAT and FQNNGV. The CDR3 sequence: CASSSYGVKVNEQFF. In nucleotides, the CDR3 is TGTGCCAGCAGCTCATATGGGGTGAAGGTCAATGAGCAGTTCTTC.

As DNA, the CDR3 is TGTGCCACCAGCAGAAACGTAGGGGGGCGAGGGTACAATGAGCAGTTCTTC. Encoded protein: CATSRNVGGRGYNEQFF. The gene calls are TRBV15 and TRBJ2-1; D could derive from TRBD1 or TRBD2 (6 bases each). The V end lost 2 bases, the J end lost 4 bases, and 18 bases lay between the germline ends. Germline CDR1 is LNHNV and CDR2 is YYDKDF (reference sequence). CDR3 size: 17 residues.

The chain couples TRBV4-2 to TRBJ1-4; D not certain. Germline CDR1 LGHNA, CDR2 YNFKEQ. The CDR3 contains 11 residues. Deletions cut 2 bases from V and 10 bases from J, with 5 bases between. This CDR3 is CASSQKRKLFF. The CDR3 region has the DNA TGTGCCAGCAGCCAAAAACGAAAACTGTTTTTT.

The chain links TRBV29-1 to TRBJ2-2, with no clear D. V lost 3 bases and J lost 1, with 6 bases in between. The CDR3 is 13 amino acids. The germline gives CDR1 SQVTM, CDR2 ANQGSEA. This chain's CDR3 is CSVDEGNTGELFF. In DNA, the CDR3 is TGCAGCGTTGACGAAGGGAACACCGGGGAGCTGTTTTTT.

In its sample, this clonotype was seen a few times. V and J are TRBV3-1 and TRBJ2-3; D is possibly TRBD1 (6 bases). The CDR3 loop spans 16 amino acids. Trimming took off 4 bases at V and 0 bases at J, with 14 bases between the two ends. CDR1 LGHDT and CDR2 YNNKEL come from the germline V gene (reference sequence). Here the CDR3 DNA reads TGTGCCAGCAGCCGGGGCGGACAGAAAAGCACAGATACGCAGTATTTT. It codes for CASSRGGQKSTDTQYF.

At least ten counts were recorded for this clonotype. The J gene is TRBJ1-1, the V gene TRBV29-1; weak D call: TRBD1 (6 bases). This CDR3 comprises 12 residues. Per germline, CDR1 SQVTM and CDR2 ANQGSEA. V lost 2 bases and J lost 10, with 14 bases in between. CDR3 residues: CSVELDSIRAFF. DNA of the CDR3: TGCAGCGTTGAATTGGACAGTATTAGAGCTTTCTTT.

Many counts were recorded for this clonotype. The chain carries TRBV6-2 or TRBV6-3 and TRBJ2-3; D not certain. Per the germline V gene, CDR1 is MNHEY and CDR2 is SVGEGT. Deletions cut 5 bases from V and 2 bases from J, with 20 bases between. This CDR3 comprises 17 residues. CDR3 region: CASSPKNRRGSTDTQYF. DNA for the CDR3: TGTGCCAGCAGTCCCAAAAACCGTCGTGGCTCCACAGATACGCAGTATTTT.

This clonotype came up many times. The chain uses TRBV14 and TRBJ2-1, with 8 bases aligning to TRBD1. Per the germline V gene, CDR1 is SGHDN and CDR2 is FVKESK. Germline trimming cut 4 bases from V and 9 bases from J; bases unmatched to any gene: 11. This CDR3 spans 15 amino acids. CDR3 in amino acids: CASSPHGQGVGEQFF. The CDR3 DNA is TGTGCCAGCAGCCCCCACGGACAGGGTGTTGGTGAGCAGTTCTTC.

The rearrangement joins TRBV9 to TRBJ2-5; D may be TRBD1 or TRBD2 (5 bases each). Looked up from germline, CDR1 is SGDLS and CDR2 is YYNGEE. The CDR3 contains 14 residues. The ends were cut back, 3 bases at V and 4 bases at J, with 13 bases in the middle. The CDR3 here is CASSAGTAPETQYF. The CDR3 DNA reads as TGTGCCAGCAGCGCCGGGACGGCCCCAGAGACCCAGTACTTC.

In its sample, this clonotype was seen many times. The rearrangement joins TRBV6-5 to TRBJ2-3; D possibly uses TRBD1 or TRBD2 (5 bases each). Germline CDR1 reads MNHEY; CDR2 reads SVGAGI. CDR3 length: 13 amino acids. The ends were cut back, 6 bases at V and 8 bases at J, with 15 bases in the middle. The CDR3, as DNA: TGTGCCAGCAGAAGGGACCGGGGTGGTACGCAGTATTTT. This gives the protein CASRRDRGGTQYF.

This chain connects TRBV28 to TRBJ2-4; D is possibly TRBD2 (5 bases). V dropped 3 bases and J dropped 0 bases, with 12 bases sitting between them. Germline V gene sequence: CDR1 MDHEN, CDR2 SYDVKM. CDR3 length equals 16 residues. The CDR3 loop reads CASSLIMGVAKNIQYF. As DNA, the CDR3 is TGTGCCAGCAGTTTGATTATGGGAGTAGCCAAAAACATTCAGTACTTC.

This clonotype was found a few times. V and J are TRBV6-6 and TRBJ2-2; 8 bases fit TRBD1. This CDR3 is 13 amino acids long. V shed 4 bases, J shed 6 bases, and the junction held 1 base outside the gene matches. Per the germline V gene, CDR1 is MNHNY and CDR2 is SVGAGI (reference sequence). The CDR3 sequence is CASSSRGPGELFF. The CDR3 nucleotides are TGTGCCAGCAGTTCCAGGGGGCCCGGGGAGCTGTTTTTT.